These 23 T cell receptor beta chains came from one sample sequenced in a study of blood T cells in healthy people across ages. Primers used in a second PCR of about 7 to 12 cycles were a sample-barcoded 5' primer and a J-beta primer mix. TCRdb reprocessed the 5' RACE reads with MiXCR, giving one entry per CDR3 protein. The table records 850,000 to 950,000 distinct CDR3 sequences, 25% to 30% of them present only once. Sequencing was performed on blood. The receptors here all came from an elderly woman in good health.

This clonotype appeared a few times. This sequence joins TRBV20-1 and TRBJ2-5, with TRBD2 as a possible D gene (6 bases). The assigned J gene may be wrong: the sequence end matches TRBJ2-7 better. Germline lookup yields CDR1 DFQATT and CDR2 SNEGSKA (reference sequence). The CDR3 is 13 amino acids. CDR3 residues: CSGTGGVISEQYF. CDR3 DNA: TGCAGTGGGACGGGCGGGGTTATTAGCGAGCAGTACTTC.

This clonotype was observed a handful of times. V gene TRBV21-1 combines with J gene TRBJ2-7; the DNA was not used to check the table's D call, TRBD2. The DNA end favors TRBJ2-5, so the J call may be wrong. TRBV21-1 is a known pseudogene. CDR3 length equals 20 residues. The CDR3 here is CASSNPASGTPCSFRETQYF. CDR3 DNA sequence: TGTGCCAGCAGCAATCCCGCTAGCGGGACACCATGCTCTTTCCGGGAGACCCAGTACTTC.

This chain joins TRBV6-5 and TRBJ2-6; no reliable D call. Trimming cost V 4 bases and J 3 bases, with 7 bases left between them. This CDR3 has 14 residues. Germline V gene lookup returns CDR1 MNHEY and CDR2 SVGAGI. The CDR3 nucleotides read TGTGCCAGCAGTTCGCCCGGTGGGGCCAACGTCCTGACTTTC. The encoded protein is CASSSPGGANVLTF.

The rearrangement joins TRBV6-1 to TRBJ1-5; D gene unclear. This CDR3 comprises 13 residues. Per the germline V gene, CDR1 is MNHNS and CDR2 is SASEGT. V was pared by 2 bases and J by 9 bases, with 11 bases between. CDR3 region: CASSETQRLPQHF. CDR3 nucleotides: TGTGCCAGCAGTGAAACCCAGAGACTGCCCCAGCATTTT.

This clonotype occurred many times. A much more abundant neighbour one base away suggests this may be a read error. The rearrangement links TRBV7-6 to TRBJ2-1; TRBD2 aligns across 14 bases. Losses at the gene ends were 5 bases for V and 7 bases for J; bases not matched to a gene: 7. The CDR3 is 16 amino acids. The germline CDR1 and CDR2 sequences are SGHVS and FNYEAQ. The CDR3 protein is CASSQRTSGGCNEQFF. In DNA form, the CDR3 reads TGTGCCAGCAGCCAACGGACTAGCGGGGGGTGTAATGAGCAGTTCTTC. Full variable domain (missing parts from reference TRBV7-6 and TRBJ2-1): GAGVSQSPRYKVTKRGQDVALRCDPISGHVSLYWYRQALGQGPEFLTYFNYEAQQDKSGLPNDRFSAERPEGSISTLTIQRTEQRDSAMYRCASSQRTSGGCNEQFFGPGTRLTVL.

This clonotype was recorded only once. This chain links TRBV7-2 with TRBJ1-1, with TRBD1 matching over 8 bases. Germline V gene lookup returns CDR1 SGHTA and CDR2 FQGNSA. This CDR3 has 14 residues. V shed 8 bases, J shed 1 base, and the junction held 6 bases outside the gene matches. The CDR3 spells CASGATGANTEAFF. CDR3 in DNA: TGTGCCAGCGGAGCGACAGGGGCGAACACTGAAGCTTTCTTT.

V usage is TRBV9 and J usage is TRBJ1-2, with D unclear. The germline V gene has CDR1 SGDLS and CDR2 YYNGEE. V was cut by 3 bases and J by 0 bases, with 9 bases left in between. The CDR3 spans 14 residues. CDR3 sequence reads: CASSGGSTNYGYTF. CDR3 DNA sequence: TGTGCCAGCAGCGGGGGTTCCACTAACTATGGCTACACCTTC.

The V gene is TRBV9, the J gene TRBJ1-2, with D tentatively TRBD1 (6 bases). CDR3 size: 15 residues. From germline, CDR1 is SGDLS and CDR2 YYNGEE. V dropped 0 bases and J dropped 1 base, with 10 bases sitting between them. The CDR3 here is CASSVDTGRNYGYTF. The CDR3 nucleotides are TGTGCCAGCAGCGTAGACACAGGGCGTAACTATGGCTACACCTTC.

Details on this clonotype: One end of the junction is discordant with germline, which a read error may explain. V is TRBV9 and J is TRBJ2-5; D possibly corresponds to TRBD1 (5 bases). The better agreement between TRBJ2-7 and the DNA end casts doubt on the J call. Germline loops: CDR1 SGDLS, CDR2 YYNGEE. The CDR3 is 16 amino acids. CDR3 in amino acids: CAGSVGVQIGSYEQYF. The CDR3 DNA follows: TGTGCCGGCAGCGTAGGGGTACAAATAGGGTCCTACGAGCAGTACTTC.

Worth noting for this clonotype: Just one base apart from a much larger clone, this may be a read error. This chain joins TRBV6-2 or TRBV6-3 and TRBJ2-3; TRBD1 is a possible D gene (6 bases). The DNA matches TRBJ1-5 better at its end, which makes the J call doubtful. The CDR3 sequence is 16 residues long. Germline V CDR1 and CDR2: MNHEY, SVGEGT. The chain's CDR3 is CASSPTLAGAPDTQHF. The DNA for the CDR3 is TGTGCCAGCAGTCCGACCCTAGCGGGGGCGCCAGATACGCAGCATTTT.

As for this clonotype: This clone may be a read error of a much larger clone one base away. This chain joins TRBV4-1 and TRBJ2-1; D is perhaps TRBD1 or TRBD2 (6 bases each). Germline V gene data show CDR1 as MGHRA and CDR2 as YSYEKL. This CDR3 contains 15 residues. The CDR3 DNA is TGCGCCAGCAGCCAAGTCATGGAAGGGGGGAATGAGCAGGTCTTC. Translating it yields CASSQVMEGGNEQVF.

This clonotype was seen more than once but under ten times. V gene TRBV5-6 combines with J gene TRBJ2-7; D may be TRBD1 (6 bases). Germline-derived CDR1 and CDR2 are SGHDT and YYEEEE. The V gene lost 0 bases and the J gene lost 6 bases, with 16 bases spanning the gap. There are 15 residues in the CDR3. The DNA for the CDR3 is TGTGCCAGCAGCTTGGCAGGCCAGGGGCGCGGCGAGCAGTACTTC. This gives the protein CASSLAGQGRGEQYF.

This clonotype has ten or more counts. The V call is TRBV5-1, the J call TRBJ2-1; possibly TRBD1 or TRBD2 for D (6 bases each). Deletions cut 5 bases from V and 7 bases from J, with 16 bases between. The CDR3 has 14 amino acids. Germline CDR1 reads SGHRS; CDR2 reads YFSETQ. In DNA, the CDR3 is TGCGCCAGCAGACGGGCCGGGGGCAGGAATGAGCAGTTCTTC. Protein product: CASRRAGGRNEQFF.

This clonotype was found many times. The gene calls are TRBV5-4 and TRBJ2-5; D is uncertain. From germline, CDR1 is SGHNT and CDR2 YYREEE (reference sequence). The CDR3 spans 12 residues. The V and J ends lost 4 bases and 3 bases respectively, with 7 bases between them. The DNA of the CDR3 is TGTGCCAGCAGCGCCAGCGAAGAGACCCAGTACTTC. Its translation is CASSASEETQYF.

This clonotype was seen a few times. The CDR3 reads CACARGEKLFF. The CDR3 nucleotides are TGTGCCTGCGCACGGGGTGAAAAACTGTTTTTT. This rearrangement joins TRBV30 to TRBJ1-4; D unresolved. Trimming cost V 6 bases and J 7 bases, with 9 bases left between them. The germline CDR1 and CDR2 sequences are GTSNPN and SVGIG (reference sequence). CDR3 length: 11 residues.

This clonotype was observed at least ten times. The rearrangement uses TRBV12-3 or TRBV12-4 and TRBJ2-7; the D gene is possibly TRBD1 (6 bases). The V end was cut by 2 bases, the J end by 2 bases, with 13 bases between. The CDR3 is 15 residues long. CDR3 bases: TGTGCCAGCAGTTTACCGGGGACACTTCCCTACGAGCAGTACTTC. Translating gives CASSLPGTLPYEQYF.

The rearrangement joins TRBV28 to TRBJ2-5, with D tentatively TRBD2 (6 bases). This CDR3 region has 17 residues. Per the germline V gene, CDR1 is MDHEN and CDR2 is SYDVKM. Trimming left V 4 bases short and J 5 bases short, with 23 bases between. The CDR3 DNA reads TGTGCCAGCAGTTCGGGGTGGGCATTAGCGGATCGGGAGACCCAGTACTTC. It translates to CASSSGWALADRETQYF.

This clonotype was counted ten times or more. V gene TRBV20-1 combines with J gene TRBJ1-4; no clear D gene. From germline, CDR1 is DFQATT and CDR2 SNEGSKA (reference sequence). The CDR3 runs to 14 residues. The V end lost 6 bases, the J end lost 5 bases, and 16 bases lay between the germline ends. CDR3 sequence: CSAFMDPRNEKLFF. CDR3 coding DNA: TGCAGTGCCTTCATGGACCCTCGGAATGAAAAACTGTTTTTT.

The rearrangement links TRBV7-2 to TRBJ1-6; 8 bases map to TRBD1. The V gene end was trimmed by 4 bases and the J gene end by 3 bases; junction bases not matched to a gene: 5. Germline values: CDR1 SGHTA, CDR2 FQGNSA. The CDR3 runs 16 residues. CDR3 protein: CASSSLGTGYNSPLHF. In DNA form, the CDR3 reads TGTGCCAGCAGCTCTCTAGGGACAGGCTATAATTCACCCCTCCACTTT.

This clonotype has just one count. Given a much more abundant clone one base away, this may be a read error. The chain is built from TRBV3-1 and TRBJ1-2; D perhaps matches TRBD1 (6 bases). The CDR3 runs to 14 residues. Trimming took 8 bases from V and 3 from J, leaving 16 bases between them. Germline V CDR1 and CDR2: LGHDT, YNNKEL (reference sequence). Here the CDR3 reads CASGPPGHHYGYTF. In nucleotides, the CDR3 is TGTGCCAGCGGCCCCCCGGGACATCACTATGGCTACACCTTC.

A remark on this clonotype: A single base separates this from a much larger clone, so it may be a read error. V is TRBV2 and J is TRBJ2-3; perhaps D is TRBD1 or TRBD2 (5 bases each). The CDR3 extends over 14 amino acids. Germline assignment: CDR1 SNHLY and CDR2 FYNNEI. The CDR3 region has the DNA TGTGCCAGCAGGGAAGGTGGGACCGAGGGTACGCAGTATTTT. Its protein product is CASREGGTEGTQYF.

This chain joins TRBV28 and TRBJ1-2; D possibly corresponds to TRBD1 (5 bases). CDR1 and CDR2 from the germline V gene are MDHEN and SYDVKM. The CDR3 has 13 amino acids. The V gene lost 5 bases and the J gene lost 8 bases, with 15 bases spanning the gap. CDR3 DNA: TGTGCCAGCAGTCAGGGACCGCCCTGGGGCTACACCTTC. Translation: CASSQGPPWGYTF.

This clonotype was observed at least ten times. The rearrangement joins TRBV6-5 to TRBJ2-1, with 10 bases fitting TRBD2. The CDR3 consists of 15 residues. Unmatched junction bases numbered 8, after V lost 4 bases and J lost 8 bases. CDR1 is MNHEY and CDR2 is SVGAGI in the germline V gene. The CDR3 coding sequence is TGTGCCAGCAGTTCCCCGGGACTAGCGCTCGATGAGCAGTTCTTC. Protein product: CASSSPGLALDEQFF.